This is a list of T cell receptor beta chains from one sample in a study of cytomegalovirus exposure and HLA in healthy donors. Assay: immunoSEQ multiplex PCR; the TCRdb copy retains only in-frame clones and omits some. The table has 150,000 to 250,000 clones, 75% to 85% seen once. Sequencing was performed on PBMCs. These receptors were taken from a woman aged 45-59 years in good health and CMV-seronegative. CDR3s leave out the opening cysteine and the closing phenylalanine or tryptophan. Fields, in order: V gene, J gene, D gene, CDR3 protein. D genes are given only for firm matches.

v_call: TRBV7-9; j_call: TRBJ2-1; d_call: -; cdr3_aa: ASSLAPSDNEQF
v_call: TRBV11-2; j_call: TRBJ2-2; d_call: TRBD2; cdr3_aa: ASSFRAGAGELF
v_call: TRBV19; j_call: TRBJ1-1; d_call: -; cdr3_aa: ASSKARNTEAF
v_call: TRBV28; j_call: TRBJ2-3; d_call: TRBD2; cdr3_aa: ASSSPTSGRVDTQY
v_call: TRBV9; j_call: TRBJ2-3; d_call: -; cdr3_aa: ASSERTYSTDTQY
v_call: TRBV18; j_call: TRBJ2-5; d_call: -; cdr3_aa: ASSLRIAETQY
v_call: TRBV6-5; j_call: TRBJ1-1; d_call: TRBD1; cdr3_aa: ASSSPGGPDTEAF
v_call: TRBV30; j_call: TRBJ1-5; d_call: TRBD1; cdr3_aa: AWSQGQGWQPQH
v_call: TRBV9; j_call: TRBJ2-1; d_call: -; cdr3_aa: ASSVETLTTYNEQF
v_call: TRBV7-3; j_call: TRBJ2-1; d_call: TRBD2; cdr3_aa: ASSLTASGNLAQF
v_call: TRBV7-8; j_call: TRBJ2-3; d_call: -; cdr3_aa: ASSLIPRGDTQY
v_call: TRBV18; j_call: TRBJ2-3; d_call: TRBD2; cdr3_aa: ASSPQLSGQSTDTQY
v_call: TRBV9; j_call: TRBJ1-4; d_call: -; cdr3_aa: ASSGAGEKLF
v_call: TRBV19; j_call: TRBJ1-2; d_call: -; cdr3_aa: ASSTTQIYGYT
v_call: TRBV19; j_call: TRBJ1-5; d_call: -; cdr3_aa: ASSISGSGVAFYSNQPQH
v_call: TRBV29-1; j_call: TRBJ1-1; d_call: TRBD1; cdr3_aa: SVGQGGSTEAF
v_call: TRBV4-1; j_call: TRBJ2-3; d_call: -; cdr3_aa: ASSQRPERGTDTQY
v_call: TRBV29-1; j_call: TRBJ2-1; d_call: TRBD1; cdr3_aa: SVTGTVKTSYNEQF
v_call: TRBV4-2; j_call: TRBJ1-2; d_call: TRBD1; cdr3_aa: ASSPEVPGGNYGYT
v_call: TRBV7-2; j_call: TRBJ2-7; d_call: TRBD2; cdr3_aa: ASSPFRTGLATYEQY
v_call: TRBV7-2; j_call: TRBJ2-2; d_call: -; cdr3_aa: ASSLGVATTGELF
v_call: TRBV9; j_call: TRBJ2-5; d_call: TRBD2; cdr3_aa: ASSVASGRGQTQY
v_call: TRBV9; j_call: TRBJ1-3; d_call: TRBD1; cdr3_aa: ASSLRDSSGNTIY
v_call: TRBV6-5; j_call: TRBJ2-1; d_call: TRBD2; cdr3_aa: ASRPGLARKGEQF
v_call: TRBV4-3; j_call: TRBJ2-1; d_call: TRBD2; cdr3_aa: ASSQGLAGYNEQF
v_call: TRBV5-1; j_call: TRBJ2-1; d_call: -; cdr3_aa: ASSLAVLSYNEQF
v_call: TRBV27; j_call: TRBJ2-1; d_call: -; cdr3_aa: ASSLGRGGYNEQF
v_call: TRBV5-1; j_call: TRBJ1-5; d_call: -; cdr3_aa: ASSLGQGDLYRH
v_call: TRBV5-5; j_call: TRBJ2-5; d_call: -; cdr3_aa: ASSFGVGETQY
v_call: TRBV6-5; j_call: TRBJ2-7; d_call: -; cdr3_aa: ASSSPRTTFYEQY
v_call: TRBV20-1; j_call: TRBJ2-7; d_call: -; cdr3_aa: SGKYTYEQY
v_call: TRBV18; j_call: TRBJ1-4; d_call: -; cdr3_aa: ASSPSSQSAEKLF
v_call: TRBV6-6; j_call: TRBJ1-2; d_call: -; cdr3_aa: ASSYGGRVGTYGYT
v_call: TRBV6-5; j_call: TRBJ2-7; d_call: TRBD2; cdr3_aa: ASREGSRIRYEQY
v_call: TRBV9; j_call: TRBJ2-7; d_call: TRBD2; cdr3_aa: ASSPSGRVTYEQY
v_call: TRBV7-2; j_call: TRBJ2-5; d_call: -; cdr3_aa: ASSFGSRGETQY
v_call: TRBV6-5; j_call: TRBJ2-1; d_call: TRBD2; cdr3_aa: ASSYSMTSGYNEQF
v_call: TRBV28; j_call: TRBJ1-2; d_call: -; cdr3_aa: ASSPPSGSGYT
v_call: TRBV20-1; j_call: TRBJ2-7; d_call: -; cdr3_aa: SARAEYEQY
v_call: TRBV28; j_call: TRBJ1-2; d_call: -; cdr3_aa: ASSSRYGYT
v_call: TRBV4-1; j_call: -; d_call: TRBD1; cdr3_aa: ASSQDGDRIYYEQY
v_call: TRBV27; j_call: TRBJ1-1; d_call: -; cdr3_aa: ASSPLQETNTEAF
v_call: TRBV6-5; j_call: TRBJ2-7; d_call: TRBD1; cdr3_aa: ASSRTGGREQY
v_call: TRBV13; j_call: TRBJ1-2; d_call: TRBD1; cdr3_aa: ASSLEGTGAYT
v_call: TRBV5-4; j_call: TRBJ2-7; d_call: -; cdr3_aa: ASSFRDYEQY
v_call: TRBV11-2; j_call: TRBJ2-1; d_call: TRBD2; cdr3_aa: ASSQSGRVNNEQF
v_call: TRBV4-3; j_call: TRBJ2-1; d_call: TRBD1; cdr3_aa: ASSRDAGGAGINEQF
v_call: TRBV28; j_call: TRBJ1-1; d_call: -; cdr3_aa: ATSRGGRGNTEAF
v_call: TRBV28; j_call: TRBJ1-2; d_call: TRBD1; cdr3_aa: ASLTGRGAYGYT
v_call: TRBV9; j_call: TRBJ2-2; d_call: TRBD2; cdr3_aa: ASSVTSAWLNTGELF
v_call: TRBV2; j_call: TRBJ1-2; d_call: -; cdr3_aa: ASSVGSDYGYT
v_call: TRBV25-1; j_call: TRBJ2-3; d_call: TRBD2; cdr3_aa: ASSNLAGVPDTQY
v_call: TRBV30; j_call: TRBJ2-7; d_call: TRBD1; cdr3_aa: AWTSTGLYEQY
v_call: TRBV6-1; j_call: TRBJ2-2; d_call: -; cdr3_aa: ASSTFRGTAGELF
v_call: TRBV5-6; j_call: TRBJ2-3; d_call: TRBD2; cdr3_aa: ASSPYSSGPTPTTDTQY
v_call: TRBV28; j_call: TRBJ1-2; d_call: -; cdr3_aa: ASSRWTNYGYT
v_call: TRBV18; j_call: TRBJ2-1; d_call: TRBD2; cdr3_aa: ASSPGLVEQF
v_call: TRBV4-3; j_call: TRBJ2-1; d_call: -; cdr3_aa: ASSQAPGEYQNEQF
v_call: TRBV7-2; j_call: TRBJ2-4; d_call: -; cdr3_aa: ASSLGRTDQY